This is a list of T cell receptor beta chains from one sample in a study of T cell repertoires in cytomegalovirus infection. Each CDR3 protein gets one entry after TCRdb re-called the reads with MiXCR. Of 450,000 to 650,000 distinct CDR3 sequences in the sample, around 27% were seen once. The sample consisted of PBMCs. The receptors were gathered from a human donor in good health (CMV status not recorded). Some clones in this sample may be carry-over from other donors' samples. The CDR3 runs from the conserved cysteine through the conserved F or W. D genes are given only for firm matches. Only some rows state a clone size, as once, few, many or a class for expanded clones.

D: .; size: few; V: TRBV6-1; J: TRBJ2-3; DNA: TGTGCCAGCAGTGAAGGCGAGCGATCTACAGATACGCAGTATTTT; CDR3: CASSEGERSTDTQYF
D: .; size: .; V: TRBV7-8; J: TRBJ1-1; DNA: TGTGCCAGCAGCTTAGCGATTGCCTCGAACACTGAAGCTTTCTTT; CDR3: CASSLAIASNTEAFF
D: .; size: few; V: TRBV7-9; J: TRBJ2-5; DNA: TGTGCCAGCAGCGACGGACAGTATCAAGAGACCCAGTACTTC; CDR3: CASSDGQYQETQYF
D: .; size: .; V: TRBV28; J: TRBJ1-5; DNA: TGTGCCAGCAGTTTGGAGGCGGCGAGGGGACAGCCCCAGCATTTT; CDR3: CASSLEAARGQPQHF
D: TRBD2; size: many; V: TRBV7-2; J: TRBJ2-5; DNA: TGTGCCAGCAACCCGGGACTAGCAGAGACCCAGTACTTC; CDR3: CASNPGLAETQYF
D: .; size: .; V: TRBV25-1; J: TRBJ2-7; DNA: TGTGCCAGCAGCCGAGGGGTAGGACAGATCAGCCCCTACGAGCAGTACTTC; CDR3: CASSRGVGQISPYEQYF
D: .; size: many; V: TRBV19; J: TRBJ1-5; DNA: TGTGCCAGTGTTGGGGGGCCGTGGAATCAGCCCCAGCATTTT; CDR3: CASVGGPWNQPQHF
D: TRBD1; size: .; V: TRBV6-2/TRBV6-3; J: TRBJ1-5; DNA: TGTGCCAGCACCAAAGACAGGGGACGTAATCAGCCCCAGCATTTT; CDR3: CASTKDRGRNQPQHF
D: .; size: .; V: TRBV25-1; J: TRBJ2-5; DNA: TGTGCCAGCAGTGATCCCACGAGAGAAGAGACCCAGTACTTC; CDR3: CASSDPTREETQYF
D: .; size: .; V: TRBV9; J: TRBJ1-1; DNA: TGTGCCAGCAGCACTATGGACAGTAACACTGAAGCTTTCTTT; CDR3: CASSTMDSNTEAFF